Presented here are 23 T cell receptor beta chains from one specimen sequenced in a study of OX40 agonist ivuxolimab in advanced cancers. Profiling relied on immunoSEQ multiplex PCR, and the TCRdb table lists in-frame clones only, not all of them. In the table there are approximately 84,000 clones, roughly nine tenths of which are singletons. The material was CD4+ or CD8+ T cells sorted from blood, obtained in a trial of the OX40 agonist ivuxolimab. These receptors were taken from an adult with an advanced solid tumor such as melanoma, head and neck, liver or kidney cancer.

The CDR3 here is CASRTSGQETQYF. CDR3 in DNA: TGCGCCAGCAGGACTAGCGGCCAAGAGACCCAGTACTTC. This chain connects TRBV10-2 to TRBJ2-5, with TRBD2 identical over 9 bases. The CDR3 has 13 residues. V trimming: 6 bases; J trimming: 1 base; junction bases outside the gene matches: 0. The germline V gene has CDR1 WSHSY and CDR2 SAAADI.

In this sample, this clone turned up a few times. The chain is built from TRBV6-5 and TRBJ1-6; no clear D gene. V was trimmed by 8 bases and J by 9 bases, leaving 5 bases between them. CDR3 length: 10 amino acids. CDR1 and CDR2 (germline): MNHEY, SVGAGI. CDR3 nucleotide sequence: TGTGCCAGCGGTTTTTCACCCCTCCACTTT. Its protein is CASGFSPLHF.

This chain uses TRBV6-5 with TRBJ2-7; tentatively, D is TRBD2 (5 bases). The germline V gene encodes CDR1 MNHEY and CDR2 SVGAGI. V was clipped by 8 bases and J by 7 bases, with 12 bases between them. CDR3 size: 11 residues. The DNA for the CDR3 is TGTGCCAGCCATGATCGGGGAGAGCAGTACTTC. Its protein product is CASHDRGEQYF.

This chain links TRBV6-7 with TRBJ2-5, with D perhaps matching TRBD2 (6 bases). TRBV6-7 is an ORF, and what it does is uncertain. The CDR3 has 16 amino acids. The germline V and J ends were trimmed by 6 bases and 3 bases, with 20 bases remaining between them. The CDR3 sequence is CASSTRGAGRKETQYF. The CDR3 DNA sequence: TGTGCCAGCAGCACCCGAGGAGCGGGTCGTAAAGAGACCCAGTACTTC.

V gene TRBV27 combines with J gene TRBJ2-2; D perhaps matches TRBD1 (6 bases). V lost 6 bases and J 3 bases, leaving 14 bases between the germline ends. This CDR3 has 15 residues. The germline gives CDR1 MNHEY, CDR2 SMNVEV (reference sequence). The CDR3 here is CASRTTGTYTGELFF. In DNA, the CDR3 is TGTGCCAGCAGAACTACCGGGACATACACCGGGGAGCTGTTTTTT.

The chain carries TRBV18 and TRBJ1-6, with D uncertain. Trimming removed 3 bases at V and 11 bases at J, with 14 bases between. The CDR3 has 14 residues. Looked up from germline, CDR1 is KGHSH and CDR2 is LQKENI. For the CDR3, the DNA is TGTGCCAGCTCACCTGCGACGACGGGGACACCCCTCCACTTT. Its protein product is CASSPATTGTPLHF. The full variable domain, with the rest looked up from reference TRBV18 and TRBJ1-6, is NAGVMQNPRHLVRRRGQEARLRCSPMKGHSHVYWYRQLPEEGLKFMVYLQKENIIDESGMPKERFSAEFPKEGPSILRIQQVVRGDSAAYFCASSPATTGTPLHFGNGTRLTVT.

The chain employs TRBV5-1 and TRBJ1-1; D possibly corresponds to TRBD1 (5 bases). The V and J ends lost 6 bases and 5 bases respectively, with 8 bases between them. The CDR3 is 11 amino acids. Germline V CDR1 and CDR2: SGHRS, YFSETQ. In DNA form, the CDR3 reads TGCGCCAGCACGGGGCAGACTGAAGCTTTCTTT. It yields the protein CASTGQTEAFF.

V gene TRBV15 combines with J gene TRBJ1-1; D unresolved. V lost 0 bases and J lost 7, with 6 bases in between. CDR3 size: 12 residues. CDR1 is LNHNV and CDR2 is YYDKDF in the germline V gene (reference sequence). CDR3 sequence: CATSRDWVEAFF. The CDR3 DNA reads TGTGCCACCAGCAGAGATTGGGTTGAAGCTTTCTTT.

The chain links TRBV6-6 to TRBJ1-2, with D unresolved. The CDR3 is 14 residues long. In germline, CDR1 is MNHNY, CDR2 SVGAGI (reference sequence). Deletions cut 0 bases from V and 3 bases from J, with 8 bases between. The CDR3 region is CASSYSAGDYGYTF. The CDR3 DNA reads as TGTGCCAGCAGTTACTCGGCGGGTGACTATGGCTACACCTTC.

The gene calls are TRBV7-8 and TRBJ1-3; D remains unclear. The CDR3 loop spans 15 amino acids. Germline loops: CDR1 SGHVS, CDR2 FQNEAQ. The V end was cut by 1 base, the J end by 0 bases, with 7 bases between. The DNA of the CDR3 is TGTGCCAGCAGCTTAGGAACATACTCTGGAAACACCATATATTTT. Protein product: CASSLGTYSGNTIYF.

The genes are TRBV5-1 and TRBJ2-3, with D perhaps given as TRBD1 or TRBD2 (5 bases each). From germline, CDR1 is SGHRS and CDR2 YFSETQ. There are 15 residues in the CDR3. V gave up 2 bases and J gave up 4 bases, with 14 bases separating them. Written as DNA, the CDR3 is TGCGCCAGCAGCTTAGCGGCAGGGTCGGCAGATACGCAGTATTTT. Protein sequence: CASSLAAGSADTQYF.

The J gene is TRBJ1-1, the V gene TRBV28; D gene unclear. Trimming stripped 2 bases from V and 8 bases from J, with 6 bases between. This CDR3 has 11 amino acids. Germline CDR1 reads MDHEN; CDR2 reads SYDVKM. CDR3 bases: TGTGCCAGCAGTTTAAGAATGGAAGCTTTCTTT. This sequence encodes CASSLRMEAFF.

The rearrangement joins TRBV5-4 to TRBJ1-5; D is ambiguous. The CDR3 is 13 amino acids. V was pared by 0 bases and J by 4 bases, with 5 bases between. Germline loops: CDR1 SGHNT, CDR2 YYREEE (reference sequence). The CDR3 here is CASSLGTNQPQHF. CDR3 nucleotide sequence: TGTGCCAGCAGCTTGGGGACTAATCAGCCCCAGCATTTT.

The chain links TRBV21-1 to TRBJ2-7; TRBD2 is the table's D call, not checked against the DNA. TRBV21-1 is flagged as a pseudogene. This CDR3 region has 14 residues. The DNA of the CDR3 is TGTGCCAGCCCTAGCGGGAATATTACATACGAGCAGTACTTC. This sequence encodes CASPSGNITYEQYF.

The rearrangement joins TRBV4-3 to TRBJ2-1; weak D call: TRBD2 (5 bases). The CDR3 totals 15 residues. Trimming pared 4 bases from V and 4 bases from J, leaving 14 bases between. Germline CDR1 LGHNA, CDR2 YSLEER. CDR3 sequence (DNA): TGCGCCAGCAGCCCGGTCGGGGAAGGGTACAATGAGCAGTTCTTC. Translation: CASSPVGEGYNEQFF.

The CDR3 DNA reads as TGTGCCAGCACCGAACGGGGGGCTGGGGAAAAACTGTTTTTT. Translation gives CASTERGAGEKLFF. The rearrangement joins TRBV6-5 to TRBJ1-4, with D tentatively TRBD1 (6 bases). There are 14 residues in the CDR3. Trimming shortened V by 7 bases and J by 8 bases, and 17 bases separated the two germline ends. The germline V gene has CDR1 MNHEY and CDR2 SVGAGI.

A note on this clone: Other nucleotide sequences in the sample specify the same CDR3. This chain links TRBV18 with TRBJ1-1; D is unresolved. Germline values: CDR1 KGHSH, CDR2 LQKENI. V dropped 1 base and J dropped 1 base, with 7 bases sitting between them. CDR3 length equals 14 residues. The CDR3 DNA follows: TGTGCCAGCTCACCACTCTCGGAGAACACTGAAGCTTTCTTT. Translated, it gives CASSPLSENTEAFF.

The V gene is TRBV5-4, the J gene TRBJ2-1, with 8 nucleotides matching TRBD1. Germline V gives CDR1 SGHNT, CDR2 YYREEE (reference sequence). This CDR3 comprises 14 residues. The V gene end was trimmed by 9 bases and the J gene end by 5 bases; junction bases not matched to a gene: 10. CDR3 amino acids: CATHDRGTDNEQFF. The CDR3 nucleotides read TGTGCCACACACGACAGGGGCACTGACAATGAGCAGTTCTTC. Based on the CDR3 plus reference TRBV5-4 and TRBJ2-1, the full variable domain is ETGVTQSPTHLIKTRGQQVTLRCSSQSGHNTVSWYQQALGQGPQFIFQYYREEENGRGNFPPRFSGLQFPNYSSELNVNALELDDSALYLCATHDRGTDNEQFFGPGTRLTVL.

The genes are TRBV7-3 and TRBJ1-5, with 7 nucleotides matching TRBD1. Trimming took 5 bases from V and 0 from J; bases not matched to a gene: 4. The CDR3 has 15 residues. Germline assignment: CDR1 SGHTA and CDR2 FQGTGA. The CDR3, as DNA: TGTGCCAGCAGCCCACAGGGGAATAGCAATCAGCCCCAGCATTTT. This gives the protein CASSPQGNSNQPQHF.

V gene TRBV28 combines with J gene TRBJ2-3; the match to TRBD2 covers 7 bases. The CDR3 is made up of 19 amino acids. Germline V gene lookup returns CDR1 MDHEN and CDR2 SYDVKM. Trimming cost V 6 bases and J 0 bases; bases outside gene matches: 18. CDR3 in DNA: TGTGCCAGCAGCCAACTCTCTTTTCGGGACTACTCTAGCACAGATACGCAGTATTTT. This codes for CASSQLSFRDYSSTDTQYF. Looking up the rest from reference TRBV28 and TRBJ2-3 gives the full variable domain: DVKVTQSSRYLVKRTGEKVFLECVQDMDHENMFWYRQDPGLGLRLIYFSYDVKMKEKGDIPEGYSVSREKKERFSLILESASTNQTSMYLCASSQLSFRDYSSTDTQYFGPGTRLTVL.

The chain links TRBV7-8 to TRBJ2-3, with D possibly matching TRBD1 (6 bases). The germline gives CDR1 SGHVS, CDR2 FQNEAQ. Trimming shortened V by 4 bases and J by 6 bases, and 11 bases separated the two germline ends. The CDR3 covers 13 residues. The CDR3 spells CASSSRQADTQYF. CDR3 bases: TGTGCCAGCAGCTCAAGACAGGCCGATACGCAGTATTTT.

The chain links TRBV7-2 to TRBJ1-1, with 8 bases identical to TRBD1. The V gene end was trimmed by 5 bases and the J gene end by 5 bases; junction bases not matched to a gene: 10. Germline V lookup: CDR1 SGHTA, CDR2 FQGNSA. The CDR3 has 15 amino acids. CDR3: CASSQHQGARTEAFF. CDR3 coding DNA: TGTGCCAGCAGCCAACATCAGGGGGCTCGGACTGAAGCTTTCTTT.

The chain recombines TRBV7-9 with TRBJ1-2, with D perhaps TRBD1 (6 bases). CDR1 is SEHNR and CDR2 is FQNEAQ in the germline V gene (reference sequence). The CDR3 has 16 amino acids. The germline V and J ends were trimmed by 1 base and 4 bases, with 16 bases remaining between them. The CDR3 sequence: CASSLGFAGQLYGYTF. The CDR3 region has the DNA TGTGCCAGCAGCTTAGGGTTTGCCGGACAGCTCTATGGCTACACCTTC.